A single sample is the source of the 8 T cell receptor beta chains below, sequenced in a study of shared clonotypes between healthy human individuals (dated by TCRdb to between 2020 and 2021). The library was made by the immunoSEQ multiplex PCR assay. This is the immuneACCESS table as TCRdb keeps it, with only in-frame sequences that have V and J called. A part of the clones is gone; compared with another copy, unresolved V genes explain less than half, and the rest is unexplained. The sample has about 1 million clones on record, around 75% of them singletons. Over 1.3% of the sample is held by the ten biggest clonotypes. The specimen sequenced was memory CD4+ T cells sorted from blood. The sample's cell subset or site, from its label and the paper: CD45RA-negative fraction. These receptors all come from a man between 18 and 29 years old in good health.

The chain combines TRBV6-5 with TRBJ2-3; perhaps TRBD1 as D (6 bases). V shed 2 bases and J shed 10 bases, with 10 bases lying between them. The CDR3 covers 12 residues. Per germline, CDR1 MNHEY and CDR2 SVGAGI. CDR3 loop: CASSYDRRAQYF. CDR3 bases: TGTGCCAGCAGTTACGACAGGCGGGCGCAGTATTTT.

The CDR3 DNA reads as TGTGCCAGCGAGATATCAAGGGGACTAGCGGGTGACTACGAGCAGTACTTC. It specifies CASEISRGLAGDYEQYF. The chain joins TRBV11-2 to TRBJ2-7; the match to TRBD2 covers 12 bases. V dropped 8 bases and J dropped 3; count of bases not matched to a gene: 14. The CDR3 runs 17 residues. CDR1 and CDR2 from the germline V gene are SGHAT and FQNNGV.

The rearrangement uses TRBV7-2 and TRBJ1-1; the D is unclear. There are 13 residues in the CDR3. Germline CDR1 and CDR2: SGHTA and FQGNSA. Trimming left V 0 bases short and J 5 bases short, with 7 bases between. The CDR3 reads CASSLARETEAFF. The DNA of the CDR3 is TGTGCCAGCAGCTTAGCGAGGGAAACTGAAGCTTTCTTT.

The sample holds a few counts of this clone. The rearrangement joins TRBV7-2 to TRBJ2-2; weak D call: TRBD1 (6 bases). CDR3 length: 14 amino acids. In germline, CDR1 is SGHTA, CDR2 FQGNSA. Trimming cost V 0 bases and J 9 bases, with 11 bases left between them. The CDR3 DNA reads TGTGCCAGCAGCTTAGCGGGGGCAGGGCGGGAGCTGTTTTTT. Translation: CASSLAGAGRELFF.

The genes are TRBV9 and TRBJ2-2; the match to TRBD2 covers 12 bases. Losses at the gene ends were 4 bases for V and 6 bases for J; bases not matched to a gene: 7. The CDR3 has 16 residues. In germline, CDR1 is SGDLS, CDR2 YYNGEE. The CDR3 is CASSPGLAGMAGELFF. The CDR3, as DNA: TGTGCCAGCAGCCCCGGACTAGCGGGGATGGCCGGGGAGCTGTTTTTT.

The chain employs TRBV19 and TRBJ2-7; TRBD2 matches 11 bases. The CDR3 consists of 15 residues. CDR1 and CDR2 (germline): LNHDA, SQIVND (reference sequence). V was clipped by 5 bases and J by 2 bases; unmatched bases: 5. CDR3 protein: CASSFGLAGPYEQYF. CDR3 nucleotide sequence: TGTGCCAGTAGTTTCGGACTAGCGGGTCCCTACGAGCAGTACTTC.

The chain carries TRBV19 and TRBJ1-2; D remains ambiguous. V was trimmed by 8 bases and J by 4 bases, leaving 17 bases between them. Looked up from germline, CDR1 is LNHDA and CDR2 is SQIVND (reference sequence). This CDR3 is built from 14 residues. CDR3: CASRTPDGGYGYTF. The CDR3 DNA sequence: TGTGCCAGTCGTACGCCAGACGGAGGCTATGGCTACACCTTC.

In DNA form, the CDR3 reads TGCAGCGTTGAAGCTTCGGCGGGGGGCTACGAGCAGTTCTTC. Amino acid sequence: CSVEASAGGYEQFF. The rearrangement links TRBV29-1 to TRBJ2-1, with 8 bases matching TRBD2. After removal of 1 base from V and 10 bases from J, the junction contained 9 bases not matched to a gene. Germline V lookup: CDR1 SQVTM, CDR2 ANQGSEA. This CDR3 region has 14 residues.